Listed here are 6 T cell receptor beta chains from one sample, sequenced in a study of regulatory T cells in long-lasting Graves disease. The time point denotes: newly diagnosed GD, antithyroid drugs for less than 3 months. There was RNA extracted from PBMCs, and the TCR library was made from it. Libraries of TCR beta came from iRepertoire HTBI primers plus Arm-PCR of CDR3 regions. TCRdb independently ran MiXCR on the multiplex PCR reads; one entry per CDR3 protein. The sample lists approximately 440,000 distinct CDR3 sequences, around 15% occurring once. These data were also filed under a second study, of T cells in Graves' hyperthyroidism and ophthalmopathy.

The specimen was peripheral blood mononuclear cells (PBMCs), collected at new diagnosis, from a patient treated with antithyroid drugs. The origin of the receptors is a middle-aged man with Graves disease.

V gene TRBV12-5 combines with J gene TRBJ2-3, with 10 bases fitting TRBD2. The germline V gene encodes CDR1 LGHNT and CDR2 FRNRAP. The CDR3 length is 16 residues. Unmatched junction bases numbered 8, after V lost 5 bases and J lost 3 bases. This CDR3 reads CASGTPAGGFTDTQYF. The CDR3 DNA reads TGTGCTAGTGGTACCCCAGCGGGAGGGTTTACAGATACGCAGTATTTT.

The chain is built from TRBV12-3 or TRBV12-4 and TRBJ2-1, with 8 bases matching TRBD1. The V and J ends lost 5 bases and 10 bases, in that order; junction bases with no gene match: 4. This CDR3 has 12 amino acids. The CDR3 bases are TGTGCCAGCAGTCCGACAGGGGCAGAGCAGTTCTTC. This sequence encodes CASSPTGAEQFF.

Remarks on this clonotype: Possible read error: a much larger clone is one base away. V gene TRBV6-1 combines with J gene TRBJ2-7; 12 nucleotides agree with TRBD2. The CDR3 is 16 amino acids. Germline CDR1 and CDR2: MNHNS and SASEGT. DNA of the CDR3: TGTGCCAGCAGTGAAACTAGCGGGAGGCCCGGGTACGAGCAGTGCTTC. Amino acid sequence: CASSETSGRPGYEQCF.

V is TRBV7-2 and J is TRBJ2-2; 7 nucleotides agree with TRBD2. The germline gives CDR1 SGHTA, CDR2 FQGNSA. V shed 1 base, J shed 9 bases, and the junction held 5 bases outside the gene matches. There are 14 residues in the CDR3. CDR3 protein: CASSLVAGVWELFF. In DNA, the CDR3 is TGTGCCAGCAGCTTAGTGGCGGGAGTGTGGGAGCTGTTTTTT.

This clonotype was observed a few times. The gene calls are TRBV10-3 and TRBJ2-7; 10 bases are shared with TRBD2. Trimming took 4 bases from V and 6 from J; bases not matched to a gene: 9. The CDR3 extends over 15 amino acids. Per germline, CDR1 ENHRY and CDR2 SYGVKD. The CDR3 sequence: CAISGSSGSLSEQYF. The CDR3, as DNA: TGTGCCATCAGTGGATCTAGCGGGAGTTTGTCCGAGCAGTACTTC.

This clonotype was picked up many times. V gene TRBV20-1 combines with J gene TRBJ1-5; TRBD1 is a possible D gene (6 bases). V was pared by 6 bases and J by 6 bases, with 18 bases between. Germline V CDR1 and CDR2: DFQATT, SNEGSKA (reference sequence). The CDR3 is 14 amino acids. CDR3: CSASLGGQGQPQHF. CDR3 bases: TGCAGTGCCTCCCTTGGGGGGCAGGGTCAGCCCCAGCATTTT.